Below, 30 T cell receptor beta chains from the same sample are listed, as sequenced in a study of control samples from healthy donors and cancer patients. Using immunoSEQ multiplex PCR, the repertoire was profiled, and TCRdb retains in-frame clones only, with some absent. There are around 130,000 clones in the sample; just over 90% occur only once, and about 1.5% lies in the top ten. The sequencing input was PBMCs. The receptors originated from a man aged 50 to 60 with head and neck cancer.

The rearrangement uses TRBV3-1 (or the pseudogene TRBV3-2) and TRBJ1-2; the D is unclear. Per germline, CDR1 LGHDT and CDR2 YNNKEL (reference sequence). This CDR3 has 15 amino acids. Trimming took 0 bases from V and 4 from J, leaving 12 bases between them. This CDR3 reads CASSQDFRSPYGYTF. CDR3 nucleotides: TGTGCCAGCAGCCAAGATTTTCGCAGCCCCTATGGCTACACCTTC.

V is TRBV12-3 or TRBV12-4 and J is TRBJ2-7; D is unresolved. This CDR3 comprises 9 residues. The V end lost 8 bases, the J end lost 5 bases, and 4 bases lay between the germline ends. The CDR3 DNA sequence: TGTGCCAGCGGCCACGAGCAGTACTTC. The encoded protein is CASGHEQYF.

CDR3 protein: CASSPITGDYGYTF. CDR3 nucleotide sequence: TGTGCCAGCTCACCCATAACGGGAGATTATGGCTACACCTTC. The rearrangement links TRBV18 to TRBJ1-2; D is uncertain. The CDR3 consists of 14 residues. Germline lookup yields CDR1 KGHSH and CDR2 LQKENI. The V end was cut by 3 bases, the J end by 5 bases, with 13 bases between.

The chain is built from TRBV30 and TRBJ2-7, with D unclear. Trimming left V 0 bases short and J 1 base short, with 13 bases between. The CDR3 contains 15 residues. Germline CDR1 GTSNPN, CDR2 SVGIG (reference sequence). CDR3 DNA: TGTGCCTGGAGTGTCTTTAGATCGACTTCCTACGAGCAGTACTTC. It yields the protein CAWSVFRSTSYEQYF. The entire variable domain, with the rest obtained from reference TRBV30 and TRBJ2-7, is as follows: SQTIHQWPATLVQPVGSPLSLECTVEGTSNPNLYWYRQAAGRGLQLLFYSVGIGQISSEVPQNLSASRPQDRQFILSSKKLLLSDSGFYLCAWSVFRSTSYEQYFGPGTRLTVT.

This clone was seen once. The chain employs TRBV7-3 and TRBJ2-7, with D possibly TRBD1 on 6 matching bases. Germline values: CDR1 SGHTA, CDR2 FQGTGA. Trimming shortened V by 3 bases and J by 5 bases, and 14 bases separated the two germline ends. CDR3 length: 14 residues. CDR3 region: CASSFGGRGDEQYF. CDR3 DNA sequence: TGTGCCAGCAGCTTTGGTGGCAGGGGCGACGAGCAGTACTTC.

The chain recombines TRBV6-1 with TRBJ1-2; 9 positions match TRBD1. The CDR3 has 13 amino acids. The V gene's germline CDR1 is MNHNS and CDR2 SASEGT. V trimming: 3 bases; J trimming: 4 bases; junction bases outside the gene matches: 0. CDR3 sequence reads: CASSETGGYGYTF. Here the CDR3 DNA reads TGTGCCAGCAGTGAGACAGGGGGCTATGGCTACACCTTC.

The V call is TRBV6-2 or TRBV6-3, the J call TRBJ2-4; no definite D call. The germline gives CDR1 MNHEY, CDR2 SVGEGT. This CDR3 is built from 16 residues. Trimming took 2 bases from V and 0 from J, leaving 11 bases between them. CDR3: CASSYGPSLAKNIQYF. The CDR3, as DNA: TGTGCCAGCAGTTACGGACCGTCCCTAGCCAAAAACATTCAGTACTTC.

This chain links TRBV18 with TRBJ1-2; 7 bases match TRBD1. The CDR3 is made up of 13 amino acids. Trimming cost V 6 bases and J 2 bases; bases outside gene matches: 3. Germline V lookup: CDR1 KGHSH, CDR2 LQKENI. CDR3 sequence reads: CASSQGGNYGYTF. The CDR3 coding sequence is TGTGCCAGCTCCCAGGGGGGGAACTATGGCTACACCTTC.

CDR3 region: CASNSGVRNQPQHF. The CDR3, as DNA: TGTGCCAGCAATTCAGGGGTGAGGAATCAGCCCCAGCATTTT. The rearrangement uses TRBV6-6 and TRBJ1-5; D possibly corresponds to TRBD1 (6 bases). V shed 7 bases and J shed 4 bases, with 14 bases lying between them. In germline, CDR1 is MNHNY, CDR2 SVGAGI (reference sequence). The length of the CDR3 is 14 residues.

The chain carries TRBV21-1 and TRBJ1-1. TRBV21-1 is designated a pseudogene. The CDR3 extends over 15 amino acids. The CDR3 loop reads CASSKWNELNTEAFF. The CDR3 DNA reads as TGTGCCAGCAGCAAGTGGAACGAGTTGAACACTGAAGCTTTCTTT.

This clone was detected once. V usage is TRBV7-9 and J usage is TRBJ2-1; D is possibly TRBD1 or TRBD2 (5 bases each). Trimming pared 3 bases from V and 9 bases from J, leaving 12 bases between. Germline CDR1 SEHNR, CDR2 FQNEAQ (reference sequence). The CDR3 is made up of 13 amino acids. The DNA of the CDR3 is TGTGCCAGCAGCTTGGATCAGGGAGCTGAGCAGTTCTTC. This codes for CASSLDQGAEQFF.

The CDR3 DNA sequence: TGTGCCAGCAGTTACCCATCCGGGGTAGCTAGCACAGATACGCAGTATTTT. Amino acids: CASSYPSGVASTDTQYF. This chain uses TRBV6-2 or TRBV6-3 with TRBJ2-3; tentatively, D is TRBD2 (5 bases). Germline lookup yields CDR1 MNHEY and CDR2 SVGEGT. This CDR3 contains 17 residues. V lost 2 bases and J lost 0, with 15 bases in between.

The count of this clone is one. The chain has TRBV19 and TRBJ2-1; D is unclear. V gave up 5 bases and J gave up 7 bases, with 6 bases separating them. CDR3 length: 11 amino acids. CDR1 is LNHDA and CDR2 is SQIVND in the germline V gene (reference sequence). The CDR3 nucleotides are TGTGCCAGTAGTGATCTTAATGAGCAGTTCTTC. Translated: CASSDLNEQFF.

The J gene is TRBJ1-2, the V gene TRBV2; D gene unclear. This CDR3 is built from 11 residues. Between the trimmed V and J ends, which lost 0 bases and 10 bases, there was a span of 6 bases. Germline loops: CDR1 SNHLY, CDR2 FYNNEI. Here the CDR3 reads CASSEAVNYTF. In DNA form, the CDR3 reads TGTGCCAGCAGTGAAGCGGTAAACTACACCTTC.

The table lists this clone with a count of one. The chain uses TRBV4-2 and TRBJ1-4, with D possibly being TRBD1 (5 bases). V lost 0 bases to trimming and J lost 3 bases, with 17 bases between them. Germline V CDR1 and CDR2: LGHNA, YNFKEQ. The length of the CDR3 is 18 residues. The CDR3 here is CASSQDGGMGTANEKLFF. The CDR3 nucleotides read TGTGCCAGCAGCCAAGACGGGGGGATGGGGACGGCTAATGAAAAACTGTTTTTT.

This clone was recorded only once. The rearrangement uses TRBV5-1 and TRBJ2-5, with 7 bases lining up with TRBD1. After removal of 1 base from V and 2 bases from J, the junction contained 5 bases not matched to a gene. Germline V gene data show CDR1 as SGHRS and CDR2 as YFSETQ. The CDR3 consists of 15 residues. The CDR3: CASSLTQGSQETQYF. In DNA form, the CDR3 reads TGCGCCAGCAGCTTGACACAGGGGAGTCAAGAGACCCAGTACTTC.

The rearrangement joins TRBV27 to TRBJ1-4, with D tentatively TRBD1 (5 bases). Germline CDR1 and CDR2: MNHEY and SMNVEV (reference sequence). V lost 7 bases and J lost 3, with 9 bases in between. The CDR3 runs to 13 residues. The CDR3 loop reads CASKKQANEKLFF. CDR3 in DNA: TGTGCCAGCAAAAAACAGGCTAATGAAAAACTGTTTTTT.

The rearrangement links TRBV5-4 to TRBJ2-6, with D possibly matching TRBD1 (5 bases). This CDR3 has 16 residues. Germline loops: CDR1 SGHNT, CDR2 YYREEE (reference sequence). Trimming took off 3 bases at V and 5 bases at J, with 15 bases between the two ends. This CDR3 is CASSSIGGARANVLTF. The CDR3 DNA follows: TGTGCCAGCAGCTCTATCGGTGGGGCCCGGGCCAACGTCCTGACTTTC.

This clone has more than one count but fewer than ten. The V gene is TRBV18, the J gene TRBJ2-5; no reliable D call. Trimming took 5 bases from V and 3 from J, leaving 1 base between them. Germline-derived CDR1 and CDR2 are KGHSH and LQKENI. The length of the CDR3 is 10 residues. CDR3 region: CASSEETQYF. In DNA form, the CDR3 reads TGTGCCAGCTCAGAAGAGACCCAGTACTTC.

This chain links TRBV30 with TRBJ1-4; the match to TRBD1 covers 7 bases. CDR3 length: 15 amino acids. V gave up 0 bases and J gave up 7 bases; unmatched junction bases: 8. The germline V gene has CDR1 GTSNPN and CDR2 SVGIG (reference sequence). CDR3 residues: CAWSVRGGSFEKLFF. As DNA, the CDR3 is TGTGCCTGGAGTGTACGAGGGGGCTCGTTTGAAAAACTGTTTTTT.

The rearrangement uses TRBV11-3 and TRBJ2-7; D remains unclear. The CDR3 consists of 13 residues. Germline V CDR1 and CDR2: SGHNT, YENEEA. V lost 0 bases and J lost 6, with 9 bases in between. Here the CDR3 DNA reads TGTGCCAGCAGCTTAGATCCGGGCGGCGAGCAGTACTTC. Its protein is CASSLDPGGEQYF.

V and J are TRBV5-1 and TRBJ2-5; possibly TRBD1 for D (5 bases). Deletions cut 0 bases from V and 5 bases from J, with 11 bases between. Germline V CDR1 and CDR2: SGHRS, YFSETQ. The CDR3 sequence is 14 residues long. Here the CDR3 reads CASSLVPGLETQYF. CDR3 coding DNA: TGCGCCAGCAGCTTGGTTCCAGGGTTGGAGACCCAGTACTTC.

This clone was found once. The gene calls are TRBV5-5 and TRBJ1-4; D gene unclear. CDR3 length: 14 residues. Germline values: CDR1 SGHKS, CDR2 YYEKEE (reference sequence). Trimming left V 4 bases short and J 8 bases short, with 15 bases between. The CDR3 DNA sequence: TGTGCCAGCAGCAAGCCCCCTCCGGAGGAAAAACTGTTTTTT. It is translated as CASSKPPPEEKLFF.

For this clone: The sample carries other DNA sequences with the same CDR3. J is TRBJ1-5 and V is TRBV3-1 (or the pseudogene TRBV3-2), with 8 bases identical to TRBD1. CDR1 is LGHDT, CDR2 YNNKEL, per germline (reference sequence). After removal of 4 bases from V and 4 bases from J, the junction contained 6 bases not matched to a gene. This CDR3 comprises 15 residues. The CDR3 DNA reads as TGTGCCAGCAGCCGCGGCGGGACAGGTAATCAGCCCCAGCATTTT. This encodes CASSRGGTGNQPQHF.

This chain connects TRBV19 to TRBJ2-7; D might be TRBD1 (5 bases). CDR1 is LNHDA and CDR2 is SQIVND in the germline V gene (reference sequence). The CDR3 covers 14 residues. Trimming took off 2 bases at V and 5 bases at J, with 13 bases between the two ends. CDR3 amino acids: CASSITPGKNEQYF. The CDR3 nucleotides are TGTGCCAGTAGTATAACTCCAGGGAAGAACGAGCAGTACTTC.

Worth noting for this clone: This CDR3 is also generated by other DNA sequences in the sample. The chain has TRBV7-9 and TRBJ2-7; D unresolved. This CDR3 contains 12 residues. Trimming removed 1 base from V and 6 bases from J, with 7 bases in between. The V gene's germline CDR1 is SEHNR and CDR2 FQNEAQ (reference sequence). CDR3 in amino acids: CASSLDRGEQYF. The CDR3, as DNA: TGTGCCAGCAGCTTAGATCGAGGCGAGCAGTACTTC. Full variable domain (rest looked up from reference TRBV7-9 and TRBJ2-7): DTGVSQNPRHKITKRGQNVTFRCDPISEHNRLYWYRQTLGQGPEFLTYFQNEAQLEKSRLLSDRFSAERPKGSFSTLEIQRTEQGDSAMYLCASSLDRGEQYFGPGTRLTVT.

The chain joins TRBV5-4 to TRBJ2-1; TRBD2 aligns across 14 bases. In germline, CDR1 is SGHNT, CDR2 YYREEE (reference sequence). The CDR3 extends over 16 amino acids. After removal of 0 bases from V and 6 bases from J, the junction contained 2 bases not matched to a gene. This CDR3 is CASSLGLAGGPNEQFF. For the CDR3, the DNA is TGTGCCAGCAGCTTGGGACTAGCGGGGGGGCCCAATGAGCAGTTCTTC. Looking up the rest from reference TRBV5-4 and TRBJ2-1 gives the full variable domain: ETGVTQSPTHLIKTRGQQVTLRCSSQSGHNTVSWYQQALGQGPQFIFQYYREEENGRGNFPPRFSGLQFPNYSSELNVNALELDDSALYLCASSLGLAGGPNEQFFGPGTRLTVL.

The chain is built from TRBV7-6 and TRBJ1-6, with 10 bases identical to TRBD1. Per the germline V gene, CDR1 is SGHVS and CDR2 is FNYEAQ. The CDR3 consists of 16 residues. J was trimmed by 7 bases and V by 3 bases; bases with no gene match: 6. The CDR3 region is CASSLDRGESNSPLHF. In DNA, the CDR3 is TGTGCCAGCAGCTTGGACAGGGGGGAGTCGAATTCACCCCTCCACTTT.

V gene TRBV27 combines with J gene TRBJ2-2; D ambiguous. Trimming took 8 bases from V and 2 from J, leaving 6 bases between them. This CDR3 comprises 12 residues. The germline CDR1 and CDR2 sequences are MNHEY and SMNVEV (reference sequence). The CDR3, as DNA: TGTGCCAGCGCAGATAACACCGGGGAGCTGTTTTTT. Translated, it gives CASADNTGELFF.

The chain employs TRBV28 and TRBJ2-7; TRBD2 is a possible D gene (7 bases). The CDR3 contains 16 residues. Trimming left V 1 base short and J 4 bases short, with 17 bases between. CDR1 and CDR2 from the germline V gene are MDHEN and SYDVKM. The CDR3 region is CASSLFRGGAGYEQYF. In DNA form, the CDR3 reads TGTGCCAGCAGTTTATTTCGAGGGGGGGCGGGGTACGAGCAGTACTTC.